This is a list of T cell receptor beta chains from one sample in a study of cytomegalovirus exposure and HLA in healthy donors. Here immunoSEQ multiplex PCR was the method, and the copy in TCRdb shows in-frame clones only, minus some. This sample has 140,000 to 150,000 clones, with around three quarters found just once. Sequenced sample: PBMCs. The origin of the receptors is a man aged 40-49 years in good health and CMV-seropositive. The conserved cysteine and the conserved F or W are not part of the CDR3 here.

j_gene: TRBJ2-6; v_gene: TRBV19; CDR3aa: ASSMATGTGANVLT
j_gene: TRBJ2-3; v_gene: TRBV4-3; CDR3aa: ASSDLASTDTQY
j_gene: TRBJ2-7; v_gene: TRBV6-5; CDR3aa: ASSRDRVDEQY
j_gene: -; v_gene: TRBV28; CDR3aa: ASSSILRSGRSEQY
j_gene: TRBJ2-7; v_gene: TRBV28; CDR3aa: ASSPDGGSSYEQY
j_gene: TRBJ2-7; v_gene: TRBV29-1; CDR3aa: SARGQNYEQY
j_gene: TRBJ1-2; v_gene: TRBV28; CDR3aa: ASSLDPGMGSYGYT
j_gene: TRBJ1-4; v_gene: TRBV19; CDR3aa: ATTRLEGTNEKLF
j_gene: TRBJ2-7; v_gene: TRBV2; CDR3aa: ASRDRGEQY
j_gene: TRBJ2-7; v_gene: TRBV27; CDR3aa: ASSLSSGSVPYEQY
j_gene: TRBJ1-2; v_gene: TRBV6-5; CDR3aa: ASSLQGDSNYGYT
j_gene: TRBJ1-5; v_gene: TRBV6-1; CDR3aa: ASSEMVSNQPQH
j_gene: TRBJ2-7; v_gene: TRBV18; CDR3aa: ASSPPSGAYEQY
j_gene: TRBJ2-5; v_gene: TRBV5-1; CDR3aa: ASSLQTGTQETQY
j_gene: TRBJ2-3; v_gene: TRBV9; CDR3aa: ASSVGAQRGGDTQY
j_gene: TRBJ2-1; v_gene: TRBV5-1; CDR3aa: ASSLSGQGDEQF
j_gene: TRBJ1-1; v_gene: TRBV19; CDR3aa: ASSEQTDTEAF
j_gene: TRBJ2-7; v_gene: TRBV7-9; CDR3aa: ASGPDGDRGYEQY
j_gene: TRBJ2-1; v_gene: TRBV4-3; CDR3aa: ASSQGVPNEQF
j_gene: TRBJ2-2; v_gene: TRBV6-5; CDR3aa: ASSYAPSGSSGELF
j_gene: TRBJ1-2; v_gene: TRBV28; CDR3aa: ASRAGTDYGYT
j_gene: TRBJ2-1; v_gene: TRBV4-3; CDR3aa: ASSQQGGRFEAQF
j_gene: TRBJ2-2; v_gene: TRBV19; CDR3aa: ASSIGLSGNTGELF
j_gene: TRBJ2-1; v_gene: TRBV5-1; CDR3aa: ASSLGGSGLLNEQF
j_gene: TRBJ2-1; v_gene: TRBV7-6; CDR3aa: ASSLQGQGLLEQF
j_gene: TRBJ2-7; v_gene: TRBV5-1; CDR3aa: ASSPTLGGPYEQY
j_gene: TRBJ1-1; v_gene: TRBV5-5; CDR3aa: ASSGSTGMNTEAF
j_gene: TRBJ1-2; v_gene: TRBV28; CDR3aa: ASSQQGAVGYT
j_gene: TRBJ1-1; v_gene: TRBV4-1; CDR3aa: ASSPQGGNEAF
j_gene: TRBJ1-2; v_gene: TRBV15; CDR3aa: ATSRDGVGWNYGYT
j_gene: TRBJ1-5; v_gene: TRBV7-6; CDR3aa: ASSLQGGNQPQH
j_gene: TRBJ1-1; v_gene: TRBV6-5; CDR3aa: ASRRGTVNTEAF
j_gene: TRBJ2-7; v_gene: TRBV9; CDR3aa: ASSVDSGAAYEQY
j_gene: TRBJ1-2; v_gene: TRBV28; CDR3aa: ASTPQRRVLNYGYT
j_gene: TRBJ1-3; v_gene: TRBV9; CDR3aa: ASSVSPPDSGNTIY
j_gene: TRBJ2-7; v_gene: TRBV6-1; CDR3aa: ASSHLTSGPYEQY
j_gene: TRBJ1-5; v_gene: TRBV7-8; CDR3aa: ASSLVEQNQPQH
j_gene: TRBJ2-1; v_gene: TRBV11-3; CDR3aa: ASSSQEYNEQF
j_gene: TRBJ2-2; v_gene: TRBV7-9; CDR3aa: ASSSGRDRGRRKLF
j_gene: TRBJ1-2; v_gene: TRBV19; CDR3aa: ASSTGQSNYGYT
j_gene: -; v_gene: TRBV28; CDR3aa: ASSPPDRITYEQY
j_gene: TRBJ1-2; v_gene: TRBV6-1; CDR3aa: ASSEGQGASVVGYT
j_gene: TRBJ2-1; v_gene: TRBV7-9; CDR3aa: ASSSVAGGPEQF
j_gene: TRBJ2-6; v_gene: TRBV11-3; CDR3aa: ASSTTGAGANVLT
j_gene: TRBJ1-1; v_gene: TRBV28; CDR3aa: ASSSVMGGARAF
j_gene: TRBJ1-5; v_gene: TRBV6-1; CDR3aa: ASSEVGTGDQPQH
j_gene: TRBJ1-1; v_gene: TRBV18; CDR3aa: ASSPTPLNTEAF